Shown below are 18 T cell receptor beta chains from a single sample sequenced in a study of cytomegalovirus exposure and HLA in healthy donors. With 60 Vbeta and 13 Jbeta primers, the PCR was carried out. Data came from immunoSEQ multiplex PCR; TCRdb stores just in-frame clones and leaves some out. The sample contains under 200,000 clones, approximately 80% of which appear only once. Sequencing input: PBMCs. The receptors here all came from a young woman in good health and CMV-seronegative.

The chain carries TRBV7-9 and TRBJ2-4; 7 bases agree with TRBD1. V gave up 6 bases and J gave up 7 bases; unmatched junction bases: 9. The CDR3 has 14 amino acids. Germline V CDR1 and CDR2: SEHNR, FQNEAQ (reference sequence). The CDR3 nucleotides are TGTGCCAGCAGTCCAAGGGAACAGGGGAACATTCAGTACTTC. Its protein product is CASSPREQGNIQYF. Based on the CDR3 plus reference TRBV7-9 and TRBJ2-4, the full variable domain is DTGVSQNPRHKITKRGQNVTFRCDPISEHNRLYWYRQTLGQGPEFLTYFQNEAQLEKSRLLSDRFSAERPKGSFSTLEIQRTEQGDSAMYLCASSPREQGNIQYFGAGTRLSVL.

The V call is TRBV5-1, the J call TRBJ2-1, with D possibly matching TRBD2 (5 bases). Trimming left V 4 bases short and J 7 bases short, with 18 bases between. CDR3 length: 15 amino acids. CDR1 is SGHRS, CDR2 YFSETQ, per germline. Written as DNA, the CDR3 is TGCGCCAGCAGCCGTGGACTCGAGGGCGGGAATGAGCAGTTCTTC. Protein sequence: CASSRGLEGGNEQFF. Based on the CDR3 plus reference TRBV5-1 and TRBJ2-1, the full variable domain is KAGVTQTPRYLIKTRGQQVTLSCSPISGHRSVSWYQQTPGQGLQFLFEYFSETQRNKGNFPGRFSGRQFSNSRSEMNVSTLELGDSALYLCASSRGLEGGNEQFFGPGTRLTVL.

J is TRBJ2-4 and V is TRBV28; D may be TRBD1 (6 bases). CDR1 and CDR2 from the germline V gene are MDHEN and SYDVKM. CDR3 length: 13 residues. Trimming shortened V by 6 bases and J by 1 base, and 7 bases separated the two germline ends. The CDR3 sequence is CASSQGAKNIQYF. The DNA for the CDR3 is TGTGCCAGCAGCCAGGGGGCCAAAAACATTCAGTACTTC.

The table lists this clone with a few counts. The chain has TRBV6-1 and TRBJ2-1; tentatively, D is TRBD1 (7 bases). The CDR3 totals 15 residues. V gave up 1 base and J gave up 4 bases, with 11 bases separating them. Germline V gene data show CDR1 as MNHNS and CDR2 as SASEGT. The CDR3 DNA sequence: TGTGCCAGCAGTGAAGAGGCAGGGGGGTACAATGAGCAGTTCTTC. This sequence encodes CASSEEAGGYNEQFF.

The chain is built from TRBV19 and TRBJ1-4, with 7 positions matching TRBD1. This CDR3 is built from 13 residues. Per germline, CDR1 LNHDA and CDR2 SQIVND (reference sequence). V was clipped by 5 bases and J by 8 bases; unmatched bases: 5. CDR3 sequence (DNA): TGTGCCAGTAGTCAAGACAGGGACGAAAAACTGTTTTTT. Amino acids: CASSQDRDEKLFF.

The chain recombines TRBV7-2 with TRBJ2-6, with D perhaps TRBD2 (5 bases). CDR3 size: 16 residues. Germline V CDR1 and CDR2: SGHTA, FQGNSA. Trimming cost V 0 bases and J 3 bases, with 9 bases left between them. This CDR3 reads CASSLALGVGANVLTF. CDR3 sequence (DNA): TGTGCCAGCAGCTTAGCGTTGGGAGTTGGGGCCAACGTCCTGACTTTC.

The chain joins TRBV6-6 to TRBJ2-1, with 7 bases fitting TRBD1. J was trimmed by 8 bases and V by 10 bases; bases with no gene match: 17. Per the germline V gene, CDR1 is MNHNY and CDR2 is SVGAGI (reference sequence). This CDR3 is 15 amino acids long. The CDR3 region is CATQEMTNRGDEQFF. Here the CDR3 DNA reads TGTGCCACCCAGGAAATGACCAACAGGGGCGATGAGCAGTTCTTC.

The chain employs TRBV27 and TRBJ1-1; 7 nucleotides line up with TRBD1. This CDR3 is 15 amino acids long. Germline V CDR1 and CDR2: MNHEY, SMNVEV (reference sequence). V shed 5 bases, J shed 1 base, and the junction held 7 bases outside the gene matches. The CDR3 bases are TGTGCCAGCAGTAATCAAGGACAGGCGAACACTGAAGCTTTCTTT. This sequence encodes CASSNQGQANTEAFF.

The rearrangement joins TRBV15 to TRBJ2-3; a weak D match, TRBD2 (6 bases). Per germline, CDR1 LNHNV and CDR2 YYDKDF (reference sequence). The CDR3 sequence is 18 residues long. Trimming pared 0 bases from V and 0 bases from J, leaving 16 bases between. DNA of the CDR3: TGTGCCACCAGCAGAGATAGTGGGACTTCTGCTAGCACAGATACGCAGTATTTT. Its translation: CATSRDSGTSASTDTQYF.

The sample holds a few counts of this clone. The CDR3 loop reads CAWSGTGGYGNQPQHF. The CDR3 DNA follows: TGTGCCTGGAGTGGGACAGGGGGATACGGCAATCAGCCCCAGCATTTT. This rearrangement joins TRBV30 to TRBJ1-5; 10 bases align to TRBD1. The CDR3 loop spans 16 amino acids. V shed 1 base, J shed 2 bases, and the junction held 5 bases outside the gene matches. Per the germline V gene, CDR1 is GTSNPN and CDR2 is SVGIG (reference sequence).

The rearrangement uses TRBV28 and TRBJ2-1; tentative D call: TRBD1 (6 bases). The CDR3 is 17 amino acids. Germline CDR1 and CDR2: MDHEN and SYDVKM. Trimming took 5 bases from V and 5 from J, leaving 22 bases between them. CDR3 residues: CASSLSLQGWVNNEQFF. The CDR3 region has the DNA TGTGCCAGCAGTCTAAGCCTACAGGGCTGGGTCAACAATGAGCAGTTCTTC. The entire variable domain, with the rest obtained from reference TRBV28 and TRBJ2-1, is as follows: DVKVTQSSRYLVKRTGEKVFLECVQDMDHENMFWYRQDPGLGLRLIYFSYDVKMKEKGDIPEGYSVSREKKERFSLILESASTNQTSMYLCASSLSLQGWVNNEQFFGPGTRLTVL.

The chain carries TRBV18 and TRBJ2-3; the D gene is possibly TRBD1 (6 bases). This CDR3 region has 17 residues. Deletions cut 3 bases from V and 2 bases from J, with 18 bases between. Germline loops: CDR1 KGHSH, CDR2 LQKENI. The CDR3 DNA reads as TGTGCCAGCTCACCGGCCTCAGGGGCAGGGGTCACAGATACGCAGTATTTT. This sequence encodes CASSPASGAGVTDTQYF.

V and J are TRBV6-4 and TRBJ1-1, with TRBD1 as a possible D gene (6 bases). The V gene's germline CDR1 is MRHNA and CDR2 SNTAGT. The CDR3 contains 13 residues. With 7 bases removed from V and 2 bases from J, the gap between germline ends came to 11 bases. CDR3 in DNA: TGTGCCAGCAAGGCGGACAGTAACACTGAAGCTTTCTTT. The encoded protein is CASKADSNTEAFF.

This clone occurred a few times. The chain has TRBV11-2 and TRBJ2-7, with D unresolved. V lost 4 bases and J lost 1, with 14 bases in between. This CDR3 is built from 15 residues. Germline CDR1 and CDR2: SGHAT and FQNNGV. Here the CDR3 reads CASSYAIGSSYEQYF. The CDR3 DNA follows: TGTGCCAGCAGCTACGCTATCGGGTCGTCCTACGAGCAGTACTTC.

This rearrangement joins TRBV5-1 to TRBJ2-1; D remains ambiguous. V was shortened by 0 bases and J by 2 bases, with 9 bases between the two germline ends. Germline V CDR1 and CDR2: SGHRS, YFSETQ. CDR3 length equals 15 residues. The CDR3 protein is CASSLARSAYNEQFF. The CDR3 nucleotides are TGCGCCAGCAGCTTGGCTCGTTCCGCCTACAATGAGCAGTTCTTC.

The CDR3 nucleotides read TGTGCCAGCAGCCAAAGGGTAGGGGGAGAGACCCAGTACTTC. This encodes CASSQRVGGETQYF. The chain combines TRBV4-2 with TRBJ2-5; maybe TRBD1 (6 bases). Trimming left V 2 bases short and J 4 bases short, with 11 bases between. This CDR3 is built from 14 residues. The germline gives CDR1 LGHNA, CDR2 YNFKEQ.

The genes are TRBV9 and TRBJ1-1, with D tentatively TRBD1 (6 bases). Between the trimmed V and J ends, which lost 7 bases and 4 bases, there was a span of 14 bases. The V gene's germline CDR1 is SGDLS and CDR2 YYNGEE. The CDR3 totals 13 residues. CDR3: CASARTALTEAFF. CDR3 coding DNA: TGTGCCAGCGCCAGGACAGCTCTCACTGAAGCTTTCTTT.

The rearrangement links TRBV28 to TRBJ1-2, with 7 bases lining up with TRBD1. With V trimmed by 6 bases and J by 6 bases, 7 bases remained unmatched. CDR1 and CDR2 (germline): MDHEN, SYDVKM. This CDR3 region has 13 residues. As DNA, the CDR3 is TGTGCCAGCAGAGAACAGGGGAGCGATGGCTACACCTTC. Its translation: CASREQGSDGYTF.